The rows below give T cell receptor beta chains drawn from one sample of a study of cytomegalovirus exposure and HLA in healthy donors. Measured with immunoSEQ multiplex PCR; TCRdb has only the in-frame clones, and not every one. The sample has 100,000 or so clones, about 85% seen once. Sequencing used PBMCs. These receptors all stem from a woman aged 18-29 years in good health and CMV-seropositive. Each CDR3 is given with its conserved first and last residue. Each record gives: clone size, J gene, V gene, D gene, CDR3 DNA, CDR3 protein. D genes are given only for firm matches. Clone size is stated in some rows and not others, as once, few, many or a class when expanded.

>-|TRBJ1-1|TRBV11-2|-
TGTGCCAGCAGCTTACAGACTGAAGCTTTCTTT
CASSLQTEAFF
>-|TRBJ2-7|TRBV9|TRBD1
TGTGCCAGCAGCGTAGAGGGGAACAGGGGATACGAGCAGTACTTC
CASSVEGNRGYEQYF
>-|TRBJ2-6|TRBV11-2|-
TGTGCCAGCAGAAACAGGGCTGGGGCCAACGTCCTGACTTTC
CASRNRAGANVLTF
>-|TRBJ2-3|TRBV7-9|-
TGTGCCAGCAGCTTAGCACAAAATACGCAGTATTTT
CASSLAQNTQYF
>-|TRBJ2-7|TRBV6-1|TRBD1
TGTGCCGGGAGGACAGGGGTGGGTGTTTACGAGCAGTACTTC
CAGRTGVGVYEQYF
>-|TRBJ2-1|TRBV28|-
TGTGCCAGCACCTCTCTGGGGGGGGGCCGACGAGAGCAGTTCTTC
CASTSLGGGRREQFF
>-|TRBJ2-1|TRBV7-3|TRBD2
TGTGCCAGCAGCCCCCGGAAAGCGGGGTTACCGGATGAGCAGTTCTTC
CASSPRKAGLPDEQFF
>-|TRBJ2-7|TRBV19|-
TGTGCCAGTAGTCCCGGACAGTGGAGCTCCTACGAGCAGTACTTC
CASSPGQWSSYEQYF
>medium-sized|TRBJ2-7|TRBV18|-
TGTGCCAGCTCACCAAAGGGGACAAGCAGGAACGAGCAGTACTTC
CASSPKGTSRNEQYF
>-|TRBJ2-4|TRBV6-1|TRBD1
TGTGCCAGCAGCCAACAGGGGGCGCAAGGCATTCAGTACTTC
CASSQQGAQGIQYF
>few|TRBJ1-5|TRBV23-1|TRBD1
TGCGCCAGCAGCCCGGACAGGCGTCGCAATCAGCCCCAGCATTTT
CASSPDRRRNQPQHF
>-|TRBJ1-1|TRBV7-2|-
TGTGCCAGCAGCCGCCTAGCTGAAGCTTTCTTT
CASSRLAEAFF
>-|TRBJ1-2|TRBV6-6|TRBD1
TGTGCCAGCAGTTTCCCAGGACAGGGCTTCTATGGCTACACCTTC
CASSFPGQGFYGYTF
>-|TRBJ2-7|TRBV5-6|TRBD2
TGTGCCAGCAGCTTTTTGACGGGGGGGCTTCACTACGAGCAGTACTTC
CASSFLTGGLHYEQYF
>-|TRBJ2-3|TRBV9|-
TGTGCCAGCAGCGTAGGGAGGAGGGAGGCAGATACGCAGTATTTT
CASSVGRREADTQYF
>-|TRBJ2-1|TRBV7-9|TRBD2
TGTGCCAGCAGCCGCGGGGGTGAGCAGTTCTTC
CASSRGGEQFF
>-|TRBJ1-6|TRBV6-1|-
TGTGCCAGCAGTGTTGGAGGAGGGCGATCACCCCCCCACTTT
CASSVGGGRSPPHF
>-|TRBJ2-1|TRBV27|-
TGTGCCAGCAGTCCCCCCAGGGGCGCAAAGGTTGAGCAGTTCTTC
CASSPPRGAKVEQFF
>-|TRBJ1-4|TRBV6-6|-
TGTGCCAGCAGTTACTTACCGGGACACACTAATGAAAAACTGTTTTTT
CASSYLPGHTNEKLFF
>-|TRBJ1-1|TRBV14|-
TGTGCCAGCAGCCAAAGGGGACTAATGAACACTGAAGCTTTCTTT
CASSQRGLMNTEAFF
>few|TRBJ2-5|TRBV5-1|-
TGCGCCAGCAGCTTGGGGCAGGAAGAGACCCAGTACTTC
CASSLGQEETQYF
>-|TRBJ2-3|TRBV5-6|-
TGTGCCAGCAGCTCGCCCACCCGAGGCACAGATACGCAGTATTTT
CASSSPTRGTDTQYF
>-|TRBJ2-1|TRBV28|-
TGTGCCAGCAGTTTAAGAGGTAATGAGCAGTTCTTC
CASSLRGNEQFF
>-|TRBJ1-2|TRBV10-3|-
TGTGCCATCGGGGAGATAGCTAACTATGGCTACACCTTC
CAIGEIANYGYTF
>-|TRBJ2-3|TRBV27|-
TGTGCCAGCAGTTTATCATTCCGGGATACGCAGTATTTT
CASSLSFRDTQYF
>-|TRBJ2-1|TRBV7-9|TRBD1
TGTGCCAGCAGCCTAGGGGGCACCTACAATGAGCAGTTCTTC
CASSLGGTYNEQFF
>-|TRBJ2-3|TRBV7-9|TRBD2
TGTGCCAGCAGCCAAGCAGCGGGGGGATACGGGACAGATACGCAGTATTTT
CASSQAAGGYGTDTQYF
>-|TRBJ2-7|TRBV29-1|-
TGCAGCGCCGGACAACAGCCTAGCTCCTACGAGCAGTACTTC
CSAGQQPSSYEQYF
>-|TRBJ2-1|TRBV7-8|TRBD1
TGTGCCAGCAGCTTAGCTCGACAGGGCCCCTACAATGAGCAGTTCTTC
CASSLARQGPYNEQFF
>-|TRBJ2-1|TRBV11-1|TRBD1
TGTGCCAGCAGCCCAGGGACAGGTTCGTACAATGAGCAGTTCTTC
CASSPGTGSYNEQFF
>-|TRBJ2-6|TRBV4-1|TRBD1
TGCGCCAGCAGCCAAGATAGGCAGGGGGCGAGGGGGGCCAACGTCCTGACTTTC
CASSQDRQGARGANVLTF
>-|TRBJ2-3|TRBV6-5|TRBD2
TGTGCCAGCAGTTACCGAGCGGGGGATTCAGATACGCAGTATTTT
CASSYRAGDSDTQYF
>-|TRBJ1-2|TRBV28|-
TGTGCCAGCAGTTTATTGGGGGCACTTGGCTACACCTTC
CASSLLGALGYTF
>-|TRBJ2-3|TRBV30|-
TGTGCCTGGAGTGTAATGGGGCGGCATTCAGATACGCAGTATTTT
CAWSVMGRHSDTQYF
>-|TRBJ1-3|TRBV4-1|-
TGCGCCAGCAGACTCTCTGAACAGGCTGGAAACACCATATATTTT
CASRLSEQAGNTIYF
>-|TRBJ2-3|TRBV10-3|-
TGTGCCATCGGGGGCGACGGATTTAGCACAGATACGCAGTATTTT
CAIGGDGFSTDTQYF
>-|TRBJ2-1|TRBV7-2|-
TGTGCCAGCAGCTTAAATGCGGGAGAGCAGTTCTTC
CASSLNAGEQFF
>-|TRBJ2-1|TRBV15|TRBD1
TGTGCCACCAGCTCCCGGGACAGGGATGAGCAGTTCTTC
CATSSRDRDEQFF
>few|TRBJ1-2|TRBV6-5|-
TGTGCCAGCAGTTACTCGCCAGCTAACTATGGCTACACCTTC
CASSYSPANYGYTF
>-|TRBJ2-1|TRBV13|TRBD2
TGTGCCAGCAGCTTAGTAGGGACTAGGGGCGAGCAGTTCTTC
CASSLVGTRGEQFF
>-|TRBJ2-7|TRBV28|TRBD2
TGTGCCAGCAGTAACGCGGGACTAGCGGACTACGAGCAGTACTTC
CASSNAGLADYEQYF
>-|TRBJ2-4|TRBV28|TRBD2
TGTGCCAGCAGTCCCGGGGGGGCCAAAAACATTCAGTACTTC
CASSPGGAKNIQYF
>once|TRBJ2-7|TRBV30|TRBD1
TGTGCCTGGAGTCGCCCCGGGACAGCCTACGAGCAGTACTTC
CAWSRPGTAYEQYF
>-|TRBJ2-1|TRBV6-5|TRBD2
TGTGCCAGCAGTTACTCGTCAGCGGGGGGGGAGCAGTTCTTC
CASSYSSAGGEQFF
>-|TRBJ2-1|TRBV7-2|-
TGTGCCAGCAGCTTAGTCCAGGGACACGAGCAGTTCTTC
CASSLVQGHEQFF
>-|TRBJ2-7|TRBV5-6|-
TGTGCCAGCAGCTCCAGGAAGGAGGGGTGGGGGTACTACGAGCAGTACTTC
CASSSRKEGWGYYEQYF
>-|TRBJ2-5|TRBV13|TRBD1
TGTGCCAGCAGCTTCAGGGGGACAGGGGAAGAGACCCAGTACTTC
CASSFRGTGEETQYF
>-|TRBJ1-1|TRBV19|TRBD1
TGTGCCAGTAGTACGCAAGATTGGACAGGGCGGACTGAAGCTTTCTTT
CASSTQDWTGRTEAFF
>few|TRBJ2-1|TRBV6-1|TRBD2
TGTGCCAGCAGTGAAAGAGGGGAGGGATACAATGAGCAGTTCTTC
CASSERGEGYNEQFF
>-|TRBJ1-1|TRBV19|TRBD1
TGTGCCAGTAGTCCAGGGGGAGTCGGTGAAGCTTTCTTT
CASSPGGVGEAFF
>-|TRBJ1-4|TRBV9|TRBD1
TGTGCCAGCAGCGTAGGGACAGGGCGAACCAATGAAAAACTGTTTTTT
CASSVGTGRTNEKLFF
>-|TRBJ2-7|TRBV10-3|-
TGTGCCATCAGAGGAAGACAGAACTACGAGCAGTACTTC
CAIRGRQNYEQYF
>-|TRBJ2-6|TRBV7-3|-
TGTGCCAGCAGCACGGGCTCTGGGGCCAACGTCCTGACTTTC
CASSTGSGANVLTF
>-|TRBJ1-1|TRBV27|-
TGTGCCAGCAGTTCCGGGACCCGGGGGACTGAAGCTTTCTTT
CASSSGTRGTEAFF
>-|TRBJ1-2|TRBV9|-
TGTGCCAGCAGCGTAGCGACACGCGACTATGGCTACACCTTC
CASSVATRDYGYTF